Given below is one T cell receptor (beta chain) in context. Its antigen has not been determined. No per-base quality is available; no much larger clone lies one base away. Libraries were made using the immunoSEQ multiplex PCR assay. TCRdb retrieved this table from immuneACCESS and kept in-frame rearrangements only. Not all clones are present; in checked studies, unresolved V genes account for under half, and no reason is known for the remainder. Across this sample there are approximately 31,000 clones, with 85% to 95% seen only once. The top ten hold approximately 4.5% of the sample. This sample was included in a study of technical replicates of blood from several donors (dated by TCRdb to 2016 to 2017). The CDR3 goes from the cysteine to the phenylalanine over 16 residues. The only DNA kept is the CDR3, 48 bases in frame from the first base. V is trimmed back by 6 bases and J by 3 bases, and the junction contains 11 bases that no gene match accounts for. The germline V gene (reference sequence) specifies SGHNT as CDR1 and YYREEE as CDR2.

Specimen: PBMCs. The sequence derives from a human donor in good health. Some clones in this sample may be carry-over from other donors' samples. Recombination joined TRBV5-4 with TRBJ2-7; 11 bases in the middle match TRBD2. The CDR3 in this case is CASKASPGTSGYEQYF. The DNA sequence follows: TGTGCCAGCAAGGCCTCTCCCGGGACTAGCGGCTACGAGCAGTACTTC.